Given below is one T cell receptor (beta chain) in context. No antigen is known for it. These data belong to a study of T cell responses to AZD1222 COVID-19 vaccine. Study findings and constraints: Only five or six AZD1222 recipients were seropositive at baseline. Most donors were white British, females outnumbered males, and clonal diversity was possibly underestimated.

Sequenced by immunoSEQ multiplex PCR; TCRdb stores in-frame clones only, minus some. Among tens of thousands of clones listed, 89% were seen once. The sequence came from an adult in good health. The specimen was peripheral blood, collected on day 0 of AZD1222 vaccination.

CDR3 nucleotides: TGTGCCAGCGCCGGTTCGATGTATACGCAGTATTTT. This codes for CASAGSMYTQYF. J is TRBJ2-3 and V is TRBV4-2; D is ambiguous. Trimming took 8 bases from V and 7 from J, leaving 13 bases between them. The CDR3 is 12 residues long. Germline lookup yields CDR1 LGHNA and CDR2 YNFKEQ.